One and the same sample provided the 14 T cell receptor beta chains below, sequenced in a study of T cell responses to AZD1222 COVID-19 vaccine (dated by TCRdb to the early 2020s). The library was obtained by the immunoSEQ multiplex PCR assay. Here the immuneACCESS table is served through TCRdb, limited to in-frame sequences with V and J called. Missing clones are a known gap in these copies; in checked studies unresolved V genes cover under half, and the rest lacks a known reason. Present in this sample are just over 150,000 clones, about nine tenths of which were seen just once. Less than 2% of the sample rests with the top ten. Interpreted using the paper, the time point label stands for: baseline before first vaccination. This sample comprised peripheral blood, obtained on day 0 of AZD1222 vaccination. These receptors were collected from an adult in good health.

The sample holds one count of this clone. The V gene is TRBV29-1, the J gene TRBJ2-1, with TRBD2 matching 7 bases. This CDR3 region has 15 residues. V dropped 3 bases and J dropped 8; count of bases not matched to a gene: 13. In germline, CDR1 is SQVTM, CDR2 ANQGSEA. Here the CDR3 reads CSVEGGLPTVDEQFF. Here the CDR3 DNA reads TGCAGCGTTGAGGGGGGACTACCCACAGTGGATGAGCAGTTCTTC.

The chain carries TRBV2 and TRBJ1-6; D call uncertain. The length of the CDR3 is 12 residues. Trimming took 8 bases from V and 5 from J, leaving 7 bases between them. Per the germline V gene, CDR1 is SNHLY and CDR2 is FYNNEI. CDR3 in amino acids: CASHSDNSPLHF. The CDR3 DNA reads TGTGCCAGCCACAGCGATAATTCACCCCTCCACTTT.

The genes are TRBV6-2 or TRBV6-3 and TRBJ1-4; no clear D gene. Trimming took off 6 bases at V and 7 bases at J, with 12 bases between the two ends. Germline-derived CDR1 and CDR2 are MNHEY and SVGEGT. There are 13 residues in the CDR3. The CDR3 nucleotides are TGTGCCAGCAGCCTCCTGACGCCTGAAAAACTGTTTTTT. This codes for CASSLLTPEKLFF.

The V call is TRBV5-1, the J call TRBJ2-1, with TRBD2 matching 8 bases. V dropped 1 base and J dropped 4; count of bases not matched to a gene: 7. Germline V lookup: CDR1 SGHRS, CDR2 YFSETQ. The CDR3 is 16 residues long. CDR3 DNA sequence: TGCGCCAGCAGCTTGTACGGGAGGGCCAAATACAATGAGCAGTTCTTC. It specifies CASSLYGRAKYNEQFF.

This chain connects TRBV9 to TRBJ2-3, with 10 bases that match TRBD2. The V segment lost 4 bases and the J segment 5 bases; nucleotides outside the gene matches: 13. CDR3 length: 17 residues. Germline V gives CDR1 SGDLS, CDR2 YYNGEE. This CDR3 reads CASSRGPLAGVGDTQYF. The CDR3 nucleotides read TGTGCCAGCAGCCGGGGGCCCCTAGCGGGAGTTGGAGATACGCAGTATTTT.

This chain's CDR3 is CASSPGRSGANVLTF. As DNA, the CDR3 is TGTGCCAGCAGCCCGGGGCGCTCTGGGGCCAACGTCCTGACTTTC. The chain joins TRBV28 to TRBJ2-6, with D perhaps assigned TRBD1 or TRBD2 (5 bases each). The ends were cut back, 6 bases at V and 0 bases at J, with 9 bases in the middle. Germline V gene lookup returns CDR1 MDHEN and CDR2 SYDVKM. The CDR3 totals 15 residues.

The chain is built from TRBV24-1 and TRBJ2-6, with D possibly being TRBD2 (6 bases). The CDR3 runs to 18 residues. V dropped 2 bases and J dropped 4 bases, with 17 bases sitting between them. Germline assignment: CDR1 KGHDR and CDR2 SFDVKD. This chain's CDR3 is CATSDSAREVAGANVLTF. For the CDR3, the DNA is TGTGCCACCAGTGATTCCGCTAGGGAGGTCGCCGGGGCCAACGTCCTGACTTTC.

The genes are TRBV5-1 and TRBJ1-1; no firm D call. CDR1 is SGHRS and CDR2 is YFSETQ in the germline V gene. The CDR3 has 14 residues. V lost 0 bases and J lost 1, with 7 bases in between. The CDR3 nucleotides read TGCGCCAGCAGCTTGGGTCTCAAGAACACTGAAGCTTTCTTT. Amino acids: CASSLGLKNTEAFF. Full variable domain (rest looked up from reference TRBV5-1 and TRBJ1-1): KAGVTQTPRYLIKTRGQQVTLSCSPISGHRSVSWYQQTPGQGLQFLFEYFSETQRNKGNFPGRFSGRQFSNSRSEMNVSTLELGDSALYLCASSLGLKNTEAFFGQGTRLTVV.

This clone was seen only once. The chain recombines TRBV19 with TRBJ2-7; weak D call: TRBD1 (6 bases). CDR1 LNHDA and CDR2 SQIVND come from the germline V gene (reference sequence). The ends were cut back, 4 bases at V and 4 bases at J, with 11 bases in the middle. CDR3 length equals 13 residues. CDR3 bases: TGTGCCAGTAGTAGTGGCAGGGGATACGAGCAGTACTTC. Residues: CASSSGRGYEQYF.

The chain carries TRBV4-1 and TRBJ2-5; 10 bases agree with TRBD1. CDR1 is MGHRA and CDR2 is YSYEKL in the germline V gene. V gave up 4 bases and J gave up 3 bases; unmatched junction bases: 5. The CDR3 has 15 residues. The CDR3 nucleotides are TGCGCCAGCAGCCTTTCCGGGACAGGGGAAGAGACCCAGTACTTC. Protein sequence: CASSLSGTGEETQYF.

This rearrangement joins TRBV7-6 to TRBJ2-1; TRBD2 matches 8 bases. The germline V gene encodes CDR1 SGHVS and CDR2 FNYEAQ. J gave up 9 bases and V 3 bases, and 13 bases lay outside the gene matches. This CDR3 is 16 amino acids long. CDR3 nucleotide sequence: TGTGCCAGCAGCTTCCCCCGGGAGGGGGGTCGGAGTGAGCAGTTCTTC. Translating it yields CASSFPREGGRSEQFF.

V is TRBV7-2 and J is TRBJ1-5, with 10 bases that match TRBD1. The ends lost 5 bases at V and 1 base at J; junction bases unmatched: 8. Germline CDR1 reads SGHTA; CDR2 reads FQGNSA. This CDR3 contains 17 residues. Here the CDR3 reads CASSLRTGGGSNQPQHF. As DNA, the CDR3 is TGTGCCAGCAGCCTAAGGACAGGGGGAGGAAGCAATCAGCCCCAGCATTTT.

V is TRBV18 and J is TRBJ1-4; D gene ambiguous. Trimming removed 9 bases from V and 8 bases from J, with 13 bases in between. Germline V gene lookup returns CDR1 KGHSH and CDR2 LQKENI. CDR3 length: 12 residues. CDR3 sequence reads: CASRLPGEKLFF. The CDR3 coding sequence is TGTGCCAGTCGTCTACCGGGAGAAAAACTGTTTTTT.

The V and J genes are TRBV11-2 and TRBJ2-2; 7 bases map to TRBD1. Germline trimming cut 5 bases from V and 4 bases from J; bases unmatched to any gene: 13. The CDR3 covers 17 residues. Per the germline V gene, CDR1 is SGHAT and CDR2 is FQNNGV. This CDR3 is CASSKWTGFGGTGELFF. The CDR3 coding sequence is TGTGCCAGCAGCAAATGGACAGGCTTTGGAGGCACCGGGGAGCTGTTTTTT.